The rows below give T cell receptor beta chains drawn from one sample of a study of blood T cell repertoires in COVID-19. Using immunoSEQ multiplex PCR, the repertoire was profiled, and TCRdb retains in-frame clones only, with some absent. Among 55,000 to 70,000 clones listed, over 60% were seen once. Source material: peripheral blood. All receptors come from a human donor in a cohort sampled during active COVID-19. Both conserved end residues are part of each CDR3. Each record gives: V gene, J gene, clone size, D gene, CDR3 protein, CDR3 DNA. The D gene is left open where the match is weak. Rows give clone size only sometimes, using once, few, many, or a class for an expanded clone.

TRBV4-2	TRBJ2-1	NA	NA	CASSQDAASRHNEQFF	TGTGCCAGCAGCCAAGACGCGGCTAGCCGACACAATGAGCAGTTCTTC
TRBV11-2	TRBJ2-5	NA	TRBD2	CASSLAGTTETQYF	TGTGCCAGCAGCTTAGCCGGGACTACAGAGACCCAGTACTTC
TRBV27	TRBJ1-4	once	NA	CASSFGGAVNEKLFF	TGTGCCAGCAGTTTCGGAGGGGCCGTGAATGAAAAACTGTTTTTT
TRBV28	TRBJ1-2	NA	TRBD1	CASSPPGGQGYYGYTF	TGTGCCAGCAGTCCACCGGGGGGACAGGGGTACTATGGCTACACCTTC
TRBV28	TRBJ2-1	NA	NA	CASIGQSFDFNEQFF	TGTGCCAGCATTGGGCAGTCTTTTGATTTCAATGAGCAGTTCTTC
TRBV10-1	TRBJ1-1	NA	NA	CASSEPTGDTEAFF	TGCGCCAGCAGTGAGCCCACGGGGGACACTGAAGCTTTCTTT
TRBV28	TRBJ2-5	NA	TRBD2	CATTYSGAYQETQYF	TGTGCCACGACCTATAGCGGGGCGTACCAAGAGACCCAGTACTTC
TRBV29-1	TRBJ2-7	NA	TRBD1	CSVGQGNYEQYF	TGCAGCGTCGGACAGGGCAATTACGAGCAGTACTTC
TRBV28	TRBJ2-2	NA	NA	CASSLPQNTGELFF	TGTGCCAGCAGTTTACCACAGAACACCGGGGAGCTGTTTTTT
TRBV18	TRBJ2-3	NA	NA	CASSPRGHNTDTQYF	TGTGCCAGCTCACCACGGGGACACAACACAGATACGCAGTATTTT
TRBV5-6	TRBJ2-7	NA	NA	CASSQNEWDTVSYEQYF	TGTGCCAGCAGCCAAAATGAGTGGGACACCGTCTCCTACGAGCAGTACTTC
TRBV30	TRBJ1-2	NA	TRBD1	CAWSLVGTGRHGYTF	TGTGCCTGGAGCCTTGTCGGGACAGGGCGCCATGGCTACACCTTC
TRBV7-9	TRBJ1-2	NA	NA	CASSPSGNYGYTF	TGTGCCAGCAGCCCGAGCGGAAACTATGGCTACACCTTC
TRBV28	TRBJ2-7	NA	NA	CASGLGQDYEQYF	TGTGCCAGCGGGCTGGGGCAGGACTACGAGCAGTACTTC
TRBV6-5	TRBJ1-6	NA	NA	CASRRGENSPLHF	TGTGCCAGCCGCCGGGGAGAGAATTCACCCCTCCACTTT
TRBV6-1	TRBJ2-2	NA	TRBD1	CASSADRVGAPGELFF	TGTGCCAGCAGTGCCGACAGGGTGGGGGCCCCGGGGGAGCTGTTTTTT
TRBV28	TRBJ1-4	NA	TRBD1	CASRATRTGGVEKLFF	TGTGCCAGCAGGGCTACCCGGACAGGGGGGGTTGAAAAACTGTTTTTT
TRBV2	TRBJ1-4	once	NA	CASREQGGGGLFF	TGTGCCAGCAGAGAACAGGGCGGGGGAGGACTGTTTTTT
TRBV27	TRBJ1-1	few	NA	CASSFRGNTEAFF	TGTGCCAGCAGTTTTAGGGGGAACACTGAAGCTTTCTTT
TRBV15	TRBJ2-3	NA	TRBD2	CATSSPGTSGRAQDTQYF	TGTGCCACCAGCAGTCCCGGAACTAGCGGGAGGGCCCAAGATACGCAGTATTTT
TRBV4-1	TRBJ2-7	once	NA	CASSQAAGNPYEQYF	TGCGCCAGCAGCCAAGCCGCAGGGAATCCCTACGAGCAGTACTTC
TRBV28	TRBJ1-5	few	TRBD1	CASRGDREQPQHF	TGTGCCAGCAGGGGGGACAGGGAACAGCCCCAGCATTTT
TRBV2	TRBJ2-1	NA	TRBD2	CASARPALADPVSSYNEQFF	TGTGCCAGCGCCCGCCCCGCGCTAGCGGACCCCGTTAGCTCCTACAATGAGCAGTTCTTC
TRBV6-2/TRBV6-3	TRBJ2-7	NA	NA	CASSYGLARLSYEQYF	TGTGCCAGCAGTTACGGTTTAGCGAGACTATCCTACGAGCAGTACTTC
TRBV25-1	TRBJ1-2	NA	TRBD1	CASSGTGRYGYTF	TGTGCCAGCAGTGGGACAGGGCGCTATGGCTACACCTTC
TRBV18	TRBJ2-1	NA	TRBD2	CASSPSGGDNEQFF	TGTGCCAGCTCGCCTAGCGGGGGGGATAATGAGCAGTTCTTC